These 9 T cell receptor beta chains were all obtained from the same sample, sequenced in a study of early T cells in non-severe SARS-CoV-2 infection. One entry per CDR3 protein, called by TCRdb with MiXCR from the 5' RACE reads. The repertoire holds some 40,000 distinct CDR3 sequences, with less than 5% as singletons. Source material: whole blood. The source is an adult who was a healthcare worker with PCR-confirmed SARS-CoV-2 infection or an uninfected control (not recorded which).

In its sample, this clonotype was seen a few times. The chain uses TRBV12-3 or TRBV12-4 and TRBJ2-3; D might be TRBD2 (5 bases). CDR3 length equals 14 residues. V lost 9 bases, J lost 6 bases, and 19 bases lay in between. CDR3 region: CASTEGRVSDTQYF. In DNA, the CDR3 is TGTGCCAGTACAGAAGGGCGGGTTTCCGATACGCAGTATTTT.

This clonotype was detected ten times or more. This chain uses TRBV20-1 with TRBJ2-1, with TRBD2 as a possible D gene (5 bases). The germline V gene has CDR1 DFQATT and CDR2 SNEGSKA (reference sequence). V lost 3 bases to trimming and J lost 0 bases, with 9 bases between them. The CDR3 contains 14 residues. CDR3 in amino acids: CSARTRGSYNEQFF. CDR3 bases: TGCAGTGCTAGGACCCGGGGCTCCTACAATGAGCAGTTCTTC.

This clonotype came up many times. The chain couples TRBV2 to TRBJ2-7; possible D gene TRBD2, 6 bases. V dropped 5 bases and J dropped 6 bases, with 20 bases sitting between them. CDR3 size: 15 residues. Germline values: CDR1 SNHLY, CDR2 FYNNEI. For the CDR3, the DNA is TGTGCCAGCAGTCTAGACGGTCGCCGAGCGGGCGAGCAGTACTTC. Residues: CASSLDGRRAGEQYF.

This clonotype has a count of ten or more. The rearrangement links TRBV12-3 or TRBV12-4 to TRBJ2-2, with a possible D match to TRBD1 (5 bases). The CDR3 contains 14 residues. V lost 3 bases and J lost 1, with 6 bases in between. Written as DNA, the CDR3 is TGTGCCAGCAGTTTCAGGGTGAACACCGGGGAGCTGTTTTTT. Its translation: CASSFRVNTGELFF.

This clonotype was seen only a few times. The chain has TRBV19 and TRBJ2-2; possibly TRBD2 for D (5 bases). Germline values: CDR1 LNHDA, CDR2 SQIVND (reference sequence). V gave up 10 bases and J gave up 0 bases, with 12 bases separating them. The CDR3 is 14 amino acids. CDR3 loop: CATKGATNTGELFF. The CDR3 nucleotides are TGTGCCACGAAGGGAGCCACGAACACCGGGGAGCTGTTTTTT.

CDR3: CASSFRDSKTDTQYF. For the CDR3, the DNA is TGTGCCAGCAGCTTTCGGGACAGTAAAACAGATACGCAGTATTTT. The V call is TRBV7-3, the J call TRBJ2-3; 7 bases line up with TRBD1. V was pared by 3 bases and J by 3 bases, with 6 bases of the junction left unmatched. This CDR3 spans 15 amino acids. Germline V gives CDR1 SGHTA, CDR2 FQGTGA.

This clonotype was counted at least ten times. The chain has TRBV5-1 and TRBJ1-1; perhaps TRBD1 as D (6 bases). V lost 2 bases, J lost 6 bases, and 11 bases lay in between. CDR3 size: 13 residues. Germline V gives CDR1 SGHRS, CDR2 YFSETQ. The CDR3 DNA is TGCGCCAGCAGCTTCATACAGGGAGCTGAAGCTTTCTTT. Translation: CASSFIQGAEAFF.

Only a few counts were recorded for this clonotype. The chain combines TRBV5-5 with TRBJ2-2, with a weak D call TRBD2 (6 bases). CDR1 is SGHKS, CDR2 YYEKEE, per germline (reference sequence). There are 15 residues in the CDR3. V lost 4 bases, J lost 1 base, and 11 bases lay in between. The CDR3: CASSEFGGNTGELFF. In DNA form, the CDR3 reads TGTGCCAGCAGCGAGTTCGGGGGGAACACCGGGGAGCTGTTTTTT.

This clonotype was seen repeatedly, ten times or more. V is TRBV10-3 and J is TRBJ2-7, with TRBD1 matching 9 bases. Germline V gene lookup returns CDR1 ENHRY and CDR2 SYGVKD. With V trimmed by 4 bases and J by 8 bases, 9 bases remained unmatched. The CDR3 has 14 residues. Written as DNA, the CDR3 is TGTGCCATCAGTGGCGGGACAGGGCCCGTCCAGCAGTACGTC. This codes for CAISGGTGPVQQYV.